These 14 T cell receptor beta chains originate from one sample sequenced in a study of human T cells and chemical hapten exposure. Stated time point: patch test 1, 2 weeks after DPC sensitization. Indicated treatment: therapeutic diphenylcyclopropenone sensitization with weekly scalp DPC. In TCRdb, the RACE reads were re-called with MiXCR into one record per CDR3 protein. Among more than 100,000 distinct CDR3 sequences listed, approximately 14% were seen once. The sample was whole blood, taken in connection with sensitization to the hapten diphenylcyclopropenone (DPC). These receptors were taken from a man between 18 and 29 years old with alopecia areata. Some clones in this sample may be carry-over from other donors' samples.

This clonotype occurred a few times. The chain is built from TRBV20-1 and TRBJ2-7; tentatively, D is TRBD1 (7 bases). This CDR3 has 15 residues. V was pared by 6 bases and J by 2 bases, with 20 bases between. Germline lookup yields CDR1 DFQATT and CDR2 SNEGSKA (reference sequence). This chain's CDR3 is CSASKYRGGAYEQYV. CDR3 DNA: TGCAGTGCATCAAAGTACAGGGGCGGGGCCTACGAGCAGTACGTC.

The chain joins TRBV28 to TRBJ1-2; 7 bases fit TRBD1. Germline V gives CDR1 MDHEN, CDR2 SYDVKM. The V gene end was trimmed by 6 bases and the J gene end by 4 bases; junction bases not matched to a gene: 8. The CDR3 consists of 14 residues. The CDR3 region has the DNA TGTGCCAGCAGCCCCGGACAGGTGATCTATGGCTACACCTTC. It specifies CASSPGQVIYGYTF.

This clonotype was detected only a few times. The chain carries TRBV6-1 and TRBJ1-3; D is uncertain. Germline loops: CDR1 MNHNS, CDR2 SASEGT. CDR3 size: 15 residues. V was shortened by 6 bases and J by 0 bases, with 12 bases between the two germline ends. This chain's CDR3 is CASSLTGFSGNTIYF. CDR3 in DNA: TGTGCCAGCAGCTTAACCGGGTTCTCTGGAAACACCATATATTTT.

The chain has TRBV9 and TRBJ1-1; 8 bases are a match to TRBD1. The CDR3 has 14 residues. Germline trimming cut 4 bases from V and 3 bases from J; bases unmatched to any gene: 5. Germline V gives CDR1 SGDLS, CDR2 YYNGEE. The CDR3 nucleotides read TGTGCCAGCAGCCCCAAGGACAGGGACACTGAAGCTTTCTTT. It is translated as CASSPKDRDTEAFF.

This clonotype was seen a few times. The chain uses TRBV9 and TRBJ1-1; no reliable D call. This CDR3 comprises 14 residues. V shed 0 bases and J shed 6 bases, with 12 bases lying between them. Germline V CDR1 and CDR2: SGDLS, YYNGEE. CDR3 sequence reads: CASSVVPSTPEAFF. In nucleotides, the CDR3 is TGTGCCAGCAGCGTAGTGCCTTCTACACCTGAAGCTTTCTTT.

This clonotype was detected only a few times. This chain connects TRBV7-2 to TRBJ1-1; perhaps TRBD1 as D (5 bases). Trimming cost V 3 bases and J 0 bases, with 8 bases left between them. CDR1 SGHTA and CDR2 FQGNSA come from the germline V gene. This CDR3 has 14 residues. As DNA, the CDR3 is TGTGCCAGCAGCTTCTGGGGCATGAACACTGAAGCTTTCTTT. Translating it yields CASSFWGMNTEAFF.

The CDR3 here is CSARAPTGPFNEKLFF. The CDR3 DNA reads TGCAGTGCTAGGGCCCCGACGGGCCCCTTTAATGAAAAACTGTTTTTT. The chain carries TRBV20-1 and TRBJ1-4; D is uncertain. V was pared by 3 bases and J by 4 bases, with 18 bases between. The length of the CDR3 is 16 residues. Germline V lookup: CDR1 DFQATT, CDR2 SNEGSKA (reference sequence).

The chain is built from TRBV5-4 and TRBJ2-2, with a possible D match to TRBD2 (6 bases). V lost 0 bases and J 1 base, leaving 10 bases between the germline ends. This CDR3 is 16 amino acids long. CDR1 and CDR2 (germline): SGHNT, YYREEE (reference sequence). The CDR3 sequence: CASSLAGLMNTGELFF. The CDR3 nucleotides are TGTGCCAGCAGCTTGGCGGGACTCATGAACACCGGGGAGCTGTTTTTT.

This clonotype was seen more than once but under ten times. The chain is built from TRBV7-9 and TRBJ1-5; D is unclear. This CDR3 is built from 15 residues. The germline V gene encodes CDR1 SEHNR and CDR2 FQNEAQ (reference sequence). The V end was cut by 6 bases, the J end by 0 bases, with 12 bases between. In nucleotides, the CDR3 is TGTGCCAGCAGTCATGGGTTGGGTAGCAATCAGCCCCAGCATTTT. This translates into CASSHGLGSNQPQHF.

CDR3 coding DNA: TGTGCCAGCAGTAAGGAGGGGGCATGGGCGGGCAATGAGCAGTTCTTC. This sequence encodes CASSKEGAWAGNEQFF. V is TRBV28 and J is TRBJ2-1, with D perhaps matching TRBD1 (7 bases). V was shortened by 5 bases and J by 6 bases, with 20 bases between the two germline ends. The CDR3 loop spans 16 amino acids. The germline V gene has CDR1 MDHEN and CDR2 SYDVKM. The full variable domain, completed using reference TRBV28 and TRBJ2-1, is DVKVTQSSRYLVKRTGEKVFLECVQDMDHENMFWYRQDPGLGLRLIYFSYDVKMKEKGDIPEGYSVSREKKERFSLILESASTNQTSMYLCASSKEGAWAGNEQFFGPGTRLTVL.

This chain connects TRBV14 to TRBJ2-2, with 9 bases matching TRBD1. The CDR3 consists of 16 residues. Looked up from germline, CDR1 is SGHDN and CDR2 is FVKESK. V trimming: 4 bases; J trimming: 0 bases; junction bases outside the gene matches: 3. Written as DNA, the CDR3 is TGTGCCAGCAGCCCAAGGACAGGGGCGAACACCGGGGAGCTGTTTTTT. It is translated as CASSPRTGANTGELFF.

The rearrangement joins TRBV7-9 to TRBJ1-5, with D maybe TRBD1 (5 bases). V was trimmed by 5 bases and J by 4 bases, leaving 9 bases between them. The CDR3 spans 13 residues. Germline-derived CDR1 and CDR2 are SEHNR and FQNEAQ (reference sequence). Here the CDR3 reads CASSPRGNQPQHF. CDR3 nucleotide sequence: TGTGCCAGCAGCCCAAGGGGTAATCAGCCCCAGCATTTT.

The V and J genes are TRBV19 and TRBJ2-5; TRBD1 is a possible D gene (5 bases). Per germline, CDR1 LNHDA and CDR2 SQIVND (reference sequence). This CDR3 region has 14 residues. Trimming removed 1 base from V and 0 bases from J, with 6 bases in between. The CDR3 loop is CASSIAGYQETQYF. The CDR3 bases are TGTGCCAGTAGTATAGCAGGGTACCAAGAGACCCAGTACTTC.

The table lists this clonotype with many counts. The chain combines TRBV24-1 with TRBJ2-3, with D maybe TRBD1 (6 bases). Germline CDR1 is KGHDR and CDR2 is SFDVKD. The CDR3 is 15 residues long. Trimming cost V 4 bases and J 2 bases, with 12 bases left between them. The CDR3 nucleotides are TGTGCCACCAGTGAACTTGGACAGTACACAGATACGCAGTATTTT. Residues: CATSELGQYTDTQYF.